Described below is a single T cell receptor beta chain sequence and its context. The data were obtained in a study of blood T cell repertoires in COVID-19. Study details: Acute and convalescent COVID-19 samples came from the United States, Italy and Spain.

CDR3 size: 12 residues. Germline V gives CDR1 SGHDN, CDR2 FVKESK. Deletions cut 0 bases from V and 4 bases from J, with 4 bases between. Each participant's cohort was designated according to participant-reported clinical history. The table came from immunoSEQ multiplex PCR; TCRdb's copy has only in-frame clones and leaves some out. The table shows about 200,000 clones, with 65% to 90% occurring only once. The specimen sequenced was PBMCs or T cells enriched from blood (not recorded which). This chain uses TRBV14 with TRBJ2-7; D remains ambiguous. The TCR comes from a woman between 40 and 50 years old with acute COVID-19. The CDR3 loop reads CASSQESYEQYF. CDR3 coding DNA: TGTGCCAGCAGCCAAGAGAGTTACGAGCAGTACTTC.